This TCR beta chain was identified during a study of a mutant IDH1 vaccine in newly diagnosed glioma. The overall study: The start of vaccination came 4-6 weeks after radiotherapy alone, or with temozolomide cycles.

Time point denoted: week 47, end of study. Every vaccination contained 300 ug of the mutant IDH1 20-mer peptide and was paired with topical imiquimod. Germline assignment: CDR1 KGHSH and CDR2 LQKENI. Trimming cost V 4 bases and J 6 bases, with 9 bases left between them. The CDR3 extends over 12 amino acids. Details on this clone: Its antigen is still unknown.

The repertoire was sequenced with immunoSEQ multiplex PCR; TCRdb's copy has only in-frame clones and lacks some. This sample has 50,000 to 70,000 clones; over 80% occur once, and the top ten carry 3.2%. V is TRBV18 and J is TRBJ1-1; no clear D gene. This material consisted of PBMCs, taken from a glioma patient whose treatment included an IDH1 peptide vaccine. This TCR derives from a woman aged 50 to 60 with glioma. This CDR3 reads CASSHRAAEAFF. CDR3 in DNA: TGTGCCAGCTCACACCGGGCGGCTGAAGCTTTCTTT.